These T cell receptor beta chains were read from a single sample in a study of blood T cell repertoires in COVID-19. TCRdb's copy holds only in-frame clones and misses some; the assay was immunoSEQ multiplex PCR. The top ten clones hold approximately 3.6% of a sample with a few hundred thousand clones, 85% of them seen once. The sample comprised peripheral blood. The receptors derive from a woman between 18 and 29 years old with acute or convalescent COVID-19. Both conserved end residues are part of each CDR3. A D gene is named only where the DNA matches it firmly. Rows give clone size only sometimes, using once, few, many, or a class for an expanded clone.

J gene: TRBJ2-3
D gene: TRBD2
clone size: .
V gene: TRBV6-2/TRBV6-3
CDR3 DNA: TGTGCCAGCAGTCAGGGACTAGCGGGCCGAGGTAGCACAGATACGCAGTATTTT
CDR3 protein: CASSQGLAGRGSTDTQYF

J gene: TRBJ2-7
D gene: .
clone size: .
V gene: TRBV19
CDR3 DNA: TGTGCCAGTAGTACCCTGGGGGGGACAGGAACAGAAGTGGGGCCCTACGAGCAGTACTTC
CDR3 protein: CASSTLGGTGTEVGPYEQYF

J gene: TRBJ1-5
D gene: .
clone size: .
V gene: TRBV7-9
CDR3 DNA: TGTGCCAGCAGCTTGCAGAATAGCAATCAGCCCCAGCATTTT
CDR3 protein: CASSLQNSNQPQHF

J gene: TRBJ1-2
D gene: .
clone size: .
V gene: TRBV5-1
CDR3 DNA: TGCGCCAGCAGCTTTCGCAAGCATGGCTACACCTTC
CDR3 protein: CASSFRKHGYTF

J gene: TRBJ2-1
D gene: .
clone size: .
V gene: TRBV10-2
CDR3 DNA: TGCGCCAGCAGTGGCGGGCCTAGCTCCTACAATGAGCAGTTCTTC
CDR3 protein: CASSGGPSSYNEQFF

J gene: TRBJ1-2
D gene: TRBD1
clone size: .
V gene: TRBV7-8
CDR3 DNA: TGTGCCAGCAGCTTAGCCAGGGGGGAAGTTGAGGGCTACACCTTC
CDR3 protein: CASSLARGEVEGYTF

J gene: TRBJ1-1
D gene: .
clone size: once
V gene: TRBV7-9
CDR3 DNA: TGTGCCAGCAGCGCGTCCCTTTACACTGAAGCTTTCTTT
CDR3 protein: CASSASLYTEAFF

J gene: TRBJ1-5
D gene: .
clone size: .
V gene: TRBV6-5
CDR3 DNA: TGTGCCAGCAGTTACTCACCGGGGATTGGTCAGCCCCAGCATTTT
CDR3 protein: CASSYSPGIGQPQHF

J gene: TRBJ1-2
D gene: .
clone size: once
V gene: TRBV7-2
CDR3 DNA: TGTGCCAGCAGCCCCCCACAGGGATGGACTGGCTACACCTTC
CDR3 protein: CASSPPQGWTGYTF

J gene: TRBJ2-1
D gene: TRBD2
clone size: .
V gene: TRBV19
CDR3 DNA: TGTGCCAGTAGTGCCGAGCTAGCGGGAGCCGTGGAGCAGTTCTTC
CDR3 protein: CASSAELAGAVEQFF

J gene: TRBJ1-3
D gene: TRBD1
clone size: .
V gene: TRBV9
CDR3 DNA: TGTGCCAGCAGCCCTCGGGACAGCTCCTGGGGGACCATATATTTT
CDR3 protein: CASSPRDSSWGTIYF

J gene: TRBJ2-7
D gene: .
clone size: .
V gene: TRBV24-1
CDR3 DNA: TGTGCCACCAGTGACCCCTCGGTCTTAAGCGAGCAGTACTTC
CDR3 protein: CATSDPSVLSEQYF

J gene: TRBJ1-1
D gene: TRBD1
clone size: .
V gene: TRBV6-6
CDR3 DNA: TGTGCCAGCAGCCGAACCGGAACAGGGGGGAACACTGAAGCTTTCTTT
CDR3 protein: CASSRTGTGGNTEAFF

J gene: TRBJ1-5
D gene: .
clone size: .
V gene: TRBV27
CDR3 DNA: TGTGCCAGCAGTTTAAGGTATAGGACAGATAGCAATCAGCCCCAGCATTTT
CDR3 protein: CASSLRYRTDSNQPQHF

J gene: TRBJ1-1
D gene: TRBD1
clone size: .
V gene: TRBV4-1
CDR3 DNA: TGCGCCAGCAGCCCCGAGGGACAGGGGAGAACTGAAGCTTTCTTT
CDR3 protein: CASSPEGQGRTEAFF

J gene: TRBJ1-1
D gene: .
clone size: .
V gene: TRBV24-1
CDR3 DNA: TGTGCCACCCAAACCCCATCGGGAACCGAAGCTTTCTTT
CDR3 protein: CATQTPSGTEAFF

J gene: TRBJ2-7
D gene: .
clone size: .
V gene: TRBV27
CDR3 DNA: TGTGCCAGCAGTTTAGCGACGGAGTCCTACGAGCAGTACTTC
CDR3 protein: CASSLATESYEQYF

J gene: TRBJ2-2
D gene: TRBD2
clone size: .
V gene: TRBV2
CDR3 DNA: TGTGCCAGCAGTAGGCGGCTAGCGGGGACCGGGGAGCTGTTTTTT
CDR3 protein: CASSRRLAGTGELFF

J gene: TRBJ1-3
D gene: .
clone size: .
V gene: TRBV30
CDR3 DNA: TGTGCCTGGAGTGTACGAGGGAACACCATATATTTT
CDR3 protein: CAWSVRGNTIYF

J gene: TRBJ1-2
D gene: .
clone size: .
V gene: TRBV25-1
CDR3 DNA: TGTGCCAGCAGTGCGGGGGGTTTGGCGCCGGGTGACTATGGCTACACCTTC
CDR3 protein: CASSAGGLAPGDYGYTF

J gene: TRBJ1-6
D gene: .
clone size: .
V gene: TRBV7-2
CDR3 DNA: TGTGCCAGCAACGGCAGGGGAAGTAATTCACCCCTCCACTTT
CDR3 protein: CASNGRGSNSPLHF

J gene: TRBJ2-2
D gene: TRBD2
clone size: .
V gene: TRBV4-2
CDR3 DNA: TGTGCCAGCAAGGCGGGAGTGGTCGGGGAGCTGTTTTTT
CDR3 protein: CASKAGVVGELFF

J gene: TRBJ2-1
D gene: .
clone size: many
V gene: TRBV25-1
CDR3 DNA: TGTGCCAGCAGTAACAAGTTGGGCGGGACCTACAATGAGCAGTTCTTC
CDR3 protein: CASSNKLGGTYNEQFF

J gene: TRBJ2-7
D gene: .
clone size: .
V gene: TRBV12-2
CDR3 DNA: TGTGCAAGTCGCTTGCGAGACAGGGGGCCTGACTCCTACGAGCAGTACTTC
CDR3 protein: CASRLRDRGPDSYEQYF

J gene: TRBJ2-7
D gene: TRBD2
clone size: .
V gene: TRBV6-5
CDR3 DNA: TGTGCCAGCAACAGAGGGAGGGAAAAAGCCTACGAGCAGTACTTC
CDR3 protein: CASNRGREKAYEQYF

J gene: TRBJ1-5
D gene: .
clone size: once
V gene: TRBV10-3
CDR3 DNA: TGTGCCATCAGTGAGGACAGGATATTAATTCAGCCCCAGCATTTT
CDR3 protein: CAISEDRILIQPQHF

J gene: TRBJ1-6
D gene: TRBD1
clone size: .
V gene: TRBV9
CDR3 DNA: TGTGCCAGCAGCGCCTCCCGGACAGGACTGTCACCCCTCCACTTT
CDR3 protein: CASSASRTGLSPLHF

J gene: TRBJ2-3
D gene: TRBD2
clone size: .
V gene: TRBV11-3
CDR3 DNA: TGTGCCAGCAGCTTGGGACTAGTAGCAGATACGCAGTATTTT
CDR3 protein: CASSLGLVADTQYF

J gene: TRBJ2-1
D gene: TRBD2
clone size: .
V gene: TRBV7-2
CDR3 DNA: TGTGCCAGCAGCTTATCCCTGACTAGCGGGAGACCCCTTAGCGAGCAGTTCTTC
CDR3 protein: CASSLSLTSGRPLSEQFF

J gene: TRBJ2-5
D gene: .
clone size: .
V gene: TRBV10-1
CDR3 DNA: TGCGCCAGCAGTGAGGCGGAAAACCAAGAGACCCAGTACTTC
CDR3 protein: CASSEAENQETQYF

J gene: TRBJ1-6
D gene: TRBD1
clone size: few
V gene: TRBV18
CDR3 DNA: TGTGCCAGCTCACCTTCGGGACAGCATAATTCACCCCTCCACTTT
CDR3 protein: CASSPSGQHNSPLHF

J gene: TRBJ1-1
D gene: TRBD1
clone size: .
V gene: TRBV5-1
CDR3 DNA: TGCGCCAGCAGGTCTCCCGGGACAGGGGAGACTGAAGCTTTCTTT
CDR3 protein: CASRSPGTGETEAFF

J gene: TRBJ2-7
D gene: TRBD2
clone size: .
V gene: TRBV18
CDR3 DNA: TGTGCCAGCTCACCTCTAGCGGGAGCTTTCTCCTACGAGCAGTACTTC
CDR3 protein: CASSPLAGAFSYEQYF

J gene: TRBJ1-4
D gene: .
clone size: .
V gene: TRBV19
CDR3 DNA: TGTGCCAGTAGTACCCAGGGTAAGCGGGATGAAAAACTGTTTTTT
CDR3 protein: CASSTQGKRDEKLFF

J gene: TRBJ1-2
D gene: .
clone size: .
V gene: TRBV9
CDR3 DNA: TGTGCCAGCAGCGTAGTTGGGAGGGTGGTTCGGTATGGCTACACCTTC
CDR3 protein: CASSVVGRVVRYGYTF

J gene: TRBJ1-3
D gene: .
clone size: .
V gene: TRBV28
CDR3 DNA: TGTGCCAGCAGTTTAGGACAGTTAAACACCATATATTTT
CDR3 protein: CASSLGQLNTIYF

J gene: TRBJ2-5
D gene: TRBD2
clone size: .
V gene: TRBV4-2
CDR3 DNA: TGTGCCAGCAGCCAAGATCTAGGGCGGGAGGGGGAGGAGACCCAGTACTTC
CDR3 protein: CASSQDLGREGEETQYF

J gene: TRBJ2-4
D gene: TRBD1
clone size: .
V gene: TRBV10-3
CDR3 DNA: TGTGCCATCAGTTCGACAGGGCTAGCCAAAAACATTCAGTACTTC
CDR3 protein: CAISSTGLAKNIQYF

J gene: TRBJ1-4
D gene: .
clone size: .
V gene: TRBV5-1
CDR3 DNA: TGCGCCAGCAGCTCCGGCGACAGGTTAGGTGCCGAAAAACTGTTTTTT
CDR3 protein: CASSSGDRLGAEKLFF

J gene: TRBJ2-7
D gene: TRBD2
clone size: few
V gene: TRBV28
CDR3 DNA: TGTGCCAGCAGCCTCTTAACTAGCGGATCCTACGAGCAGTACTTC
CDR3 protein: CASSLLTSGSYEQYF

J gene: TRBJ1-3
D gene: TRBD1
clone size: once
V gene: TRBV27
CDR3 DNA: TGTGCCAGCAGTTTATCCGGCAGGGGGCTTGGAAACACCATATATTTT
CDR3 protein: CASSLSGRGLGNTIYF

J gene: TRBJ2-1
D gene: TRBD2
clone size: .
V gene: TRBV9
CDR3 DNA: TGTGCCAGCAGCCCCGGGGGGGGTTATGAGCAGTTCTTC
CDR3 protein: CASSPGGGYEQFF

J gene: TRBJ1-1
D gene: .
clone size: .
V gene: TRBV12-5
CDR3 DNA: TGTGCTAGTGGTTTACAGCCTCAGTCCTATGAAGCTTTCTTT
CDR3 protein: CASGLQPQSYEAFF

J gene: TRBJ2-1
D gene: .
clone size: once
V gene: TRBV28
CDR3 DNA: TGTGCCAGCGCTCAACCCACAGGGGGGGAAGGAGAGCAGTTCTTC
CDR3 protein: CASAQPTGGEGEQFF

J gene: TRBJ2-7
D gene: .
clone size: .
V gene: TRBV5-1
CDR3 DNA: TGCGCCAGCAGCTTGGCCGGTCGGGGTACCTACGAGCAGTACTTC
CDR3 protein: CASSLAGRGTYEQYF

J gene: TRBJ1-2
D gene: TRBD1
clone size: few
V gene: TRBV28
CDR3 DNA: TGTGCCAGCAAGACAGGGGGCGTGCTGACGAACTATGGCTACACCTTC
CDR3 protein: CASKTGGVLTNYGYTF

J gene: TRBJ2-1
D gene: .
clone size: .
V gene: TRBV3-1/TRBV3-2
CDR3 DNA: TGTGCCAGCAGCCAACTTCAGGGTCTTACTTTGGGGCATGAGCAGTTCTTC
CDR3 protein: CASSQLQGLTLGHEQFF

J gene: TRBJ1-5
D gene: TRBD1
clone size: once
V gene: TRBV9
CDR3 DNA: TGTGCCAGCAGCGTAGGTGGACAGGGGTCCAATCAGCCCCAGCATTTT
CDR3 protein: CASSVGGQGSNQPQHF

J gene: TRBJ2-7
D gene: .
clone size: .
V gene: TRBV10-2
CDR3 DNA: TGCGCCAGCAGATCTAGCGTCCTCTACGAGCAGTACTTC
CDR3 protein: CASRSSVLYEQYF

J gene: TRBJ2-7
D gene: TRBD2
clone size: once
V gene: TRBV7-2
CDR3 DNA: TGTGCCAGCAGCCCCCACCGGGGATTAGCGGGAGCTGAGCAGTACTTC
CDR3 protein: CASSPHRGLAGAEQYF